Following are 8 T cell receptor beta chains from one sample sequenced in a study of shared clonotypes between healthy human individuals (dated by TCRdb to the early 2020s). Preparation of the library involved the immunoSEQ multiplex PCR assay. TCRdb took this table from immuneACCESS and kept in-frame rearrangements with V and J called. Such tables lack part of the clones; where checked against another copy, unresolved V genes explain under half of the gap, and the rest is unexplained. The sample data list under 850,000 clones, and around 70% of these were observed just once. Over 1.5% of the sample is taken by the ten largest. The sequenced sample was memory CD4+ T cells sorted from blood. The cell subset or site label for this specimen denotes: CD45RA-negative fraction. These receptors originate from a woman under 40 in good health.

The chain has TRBV7-9 and TRBJ2-7; 8 bases agree with TRBD2. Unmatched junction bases numbered 4, after V lost 3 bases and J lost 6 bases. Germline CDR1 is SEHNR and CDR2 is FQNEAQ (reference sequence). The CDR3 spans 13 residues. The CDR3 bases are TGTGCCAGCAGCTTGGCGAGCGGGAGCGAGCAGTACTTC. Its translation: CASSLASGSEQYF.

This clone has just a few counts. The J gene is TRBJ1-2, the V gene TRBV19; D gene uncertain. V dropped 6 bases and J dropped 8 bases, with 16 bases sitting between them. Per the germline V gene, CDR1 is LNHDA and CDR2 is SQIVND (reference sequence). The CDR3 consists of 13 residues. For the CDR3, the DNA is TGTGCCAGTAGAACGGGCCTTCTTGGGGGCTACACCTTC. This sequence encodes CASRTGLLGGYTF.

This chain joins TRBV5-1 and TRBJ1-5; D is unclear. The CDR3 length is 15 residues. CDR1 and CDR2 (germline): SGHRS, YFSETQ. Trimming took off 0 bases at V and 1 base at J, with 8 bases between the two ends. DNA of the CDR3: TGCGCCAGCAGCTTGGTTCCAGAGAGCAATCAGCCCCAGCATTTT. It translates to CASSLVPESNQPQHF.

V is TRBV7-2 and J is TRBJ2-3; D possibly matches TRBD1 or TRBD2 (6 bases each). Trimming cost V 5 bases and J 2 bases, with 17 bases left between them. Germline loops: CDR1 SGHTA, CDR2 FQGNSA. The CDR3 totals 16 residues. In DNA form, the CDR3 reads TGTGCCAGCAGCCCCTCCTCGGGGGCAGTCACAGATACGCAGTATTTT. Amino acids: CASSPSSGAVTDTQYF.

This clone was recorded a few times. This rearrangement joins TRBV11-2 to TRBJ1-1; 8 bases align to TRBD1. Losses at the gene ends were 4 bases for V and 5 bases for J; bases not matched to a gene: 9. Germline-derived CDR1 and CDR2 are SGHAT and FQNNGV. The CDR3 has 15 residues. The CDR3 here is CASSSSQGARTEAFF. The CDR3 nucleotides are TGTGCCAGCAGCTCCTCTCAGGGGGCGCGGACTGAAGCTTTCTTT.

CDR3 protein: CASSPQGPKNIQYF. CDR3 DNA: TGTGCCAGCAGTCCGCAGGGGCCCAAAAACATTCAGTACTTC. The V and J genes are TRBV6-5 and TRBJ2-4; tentatively, D is TRBD1 (6 bases). The CDR3 covers 14 residues. Germline-derived CDR1 and CDR2 are MNHEY and SVGAGI. V lost 5 bases, J lost 2 bases, and 10 bases lay in between.

This clone was observed at least ten times. This chain uses TRBV15 with TRBJ2-7, with 8 nucleotides matching TRBD2. Germline trimming cut 1 base from V and 6 bases from J; bases unmatched to any gene: 8. This CDR3 has 15 amino acids. Germline V CDR1 and CDR2: LNHNV, YYDKDF (reference sequence). As DNA, the CDR3 is TGTGCCACCAGCAGAGGACTAAGCGGGAGCGGCGAGCAGTACTTC. This translates into CATSRGLSGSGEQYF. The variable domain in full, completed from reference TRBV15 and TRBJ2-7, reads DAMVIQNPRYQVTQFGKPVTLSCSQTLNHNVMYWYQQKSSQAPKLLFHYYDKDFNNEADTPDNFQSRRPNTSFCFLDIRSPGLGDTAMYLCATSRGLSGSGEQYFGPGTRLTVT.

In DNA, the CDR3 is TGTGCCAGCAGCTTAGACTCGATAAGGGGCAATGAGCAGTTCTTC. It specifies CASSLDSIRGNEQFF. This chain links TRBV7-8 with TRBJ2-1, with D possibly TRBD1 on 5 matching bases. The germline gives CDR1 SGHVS, CDR2 FQNEAQ. Trimming shortened V by 1 base and J by 6 bases, and 13 bases separated the two germline ends. The CDR3 runs to 15 residues.